The 22 T cell receptor beta chains below come from one sample, sequenced in a study of shared clonotypes between healthy human individuals. Clones were sequenced by immunoSEQ multiplex PCR, and TCRdb holds only the in-frame ones, with some missing. There are about 990,000 clones in the sample; approximately 80% occur only once, and 0.6% to 0.75% lies in the top ten. The sample was memory CD4+ T cells from PBMCs. Subset: CD45RA-negative fraction. These receptors were collected from a man aged 18 to 30 in good health. Some clones in this sample may be carry-over from other donors' samples.

This clone appeared once. The rearrangement links TRBV20-1 to TRBJ2-1; perhaps TRBD2 as D (5 bases). CDR3 length: 11 residues. Germline V gives CDR1 DFQATT, CDR2 SNEGSKA (reference sequence). DNA of the CDR3: TGCAAAATCACTAGGGACAATGAGCAGTTCTTC. This encodes CKITRDNEQFF.

The chain uses TRBV10-3 and TRBJ2-1, with TRBD2 matching over 9 bases. The germline gives CDR1 ENHRY, CDR2 SYGVKD. J lost 4 bases, V lost 8 bases, and 3 bases had no gene match. This CDR3 contains 13 residues. This CDR3 reads CAIASGGYNEQFF. Written as DNA, the CDR3 is TGTGCCATCGCGAGCGGGGGGTACAATGAGCAGTTCTTC.

This clone was seen a few times. The chain links TRBV28 to TRBJ1-4; D gene unclear. CDR3 length equals 16 residues. Germline lookup yields CDR1 MDHEN and CDR2 SYDVKM. Trimming left V 3 bases short and J 4 bases short, with 15 bases between. CDR3 DNA sequence: TGTGCCAGCAGTTTGGCTAGAAGTTTCGGTAATGAAAAACTGTTTTTT. Translating gives CASSLARSFGNEKLFF. Based on the CDR3 plus reference TRBV28 and TRBJ1-4, the full variable domain is DVKVTQSSRYLVKRTGEKVFLECVQDMDHENMFWYRQDPGLGLRLIYFSYDVKMKEKGDIPEGYSVSREKKERFSLILESASTNQTSMYLCASSLARSFGNEKLFFGSGTQLSVL.

This chain joins TRBV5-5 and TRBJ2-5; D gene uncertain. V was cut by 2 bases and J by 9 bases, with 20 bases left in between. The CDR3 is 15 residues long. Germline loops: CDR1 SGHKS, CDR2 YYEKEE (reference sequence). Here the CDR3 reads CASSLEWQPNRAQYF. CDR3 nucleotide sequence: TGTGCCAGCAGCTTAGAGTGGCAGCCCAATCGGGCCCAGTACTTC.

This clone was counted many times. The chain links TRBV9 to TRBJ2-2; 7 bases are a match to TRBD2. V lost 3 bases, J lost 6 bases, and 8 bases stayed unmatched. From germline, CDR1 is SGDLS and CDR2 YYNGEE. This CDR3 spans 15 amino acids. This chain's CDR3 is CASSGRTAGAGELFF. The CDR3 DNA follows: TGTGCCAGCAGCGGACGGACCGCGGGAGCCGGGGAGCTGTTTTTT.

The rearrangement joins TRBV6-5 to TRBJ2-7; 10 bases align to TRBD2. Germline-derived CDR1 and CDR2 are MNHEY and SVGAGI. After removal of 6 bases from V and 3 bases from J, the junction contained 5 bases not matched to a gene. This CDR3 contains 14 residues. The chain's CDR3 is CASSLAGEYYEQYF. The CDR3 DNA reads as TGTGCCAGCAGCCTAGCGGGAGAATACTACGAGCAGTACTTC.

The CDR3 spells CASSSGLAGVSTGELFF. In DNA form, the CDR3 reads TGTGCCAGCAGTTCTGGACTAGCGGGAGTTTCCACCGGGGAGCTGTTTTTT. The chain couples TRBV5-4 to TRBJ2-2; 13 positions agree with TRBD2. CDR3 size: 17 residues. V dropped 5 bases and J dropped 4; count of bases not matched to a gene: 8. Per germline, CDR1 SGHNT and CDR2 YYREEE (reference sequence).

The V gene is TRBV6-1, the J gene TRBJ2-1; the match to TRBD2 covers 9 bases. CDR1 MNHNS and CDR2 SASEGT come from the germline V gene. This CDR3 region has 16 residues. Losses at the gene ends were 4 bases for V and 7 bases for J; bases not matched to a gene: 11. The CDR3 here is CASSVGLAGILNEQFF. In nucleotides, the CDR3 is TGTGCCAGCAGTGTGGGACTAGCCGGAATCCTAAATGAGCAGTTCTTC.

This chain connects TRBV2 to TRBJ1-5; a possible D gene is TRBD1 (6 bases). Germline-derived CDR1 and CDR2 are SNHLY and FYNNEI. Trimming left V 4 bases short and J 7 bases short, with 17 bases between. There are 15 residues in the CDR3. This chain's CDR3 is CASSGAGGAWQPQHF. In DNA form, the CDR3 reads TGTGCCAGCAGTGGGGCGGGGGGCGCTTGGCAGCCCCAGCATTTT.

V is TRBV19 and J is TRBJ2-6; the D call may be TRBD1 or TRBD2 (6 bases each). This CDR3 region has 14 residues. Germline assignment: CDR1 LNHDA and CDR2 SQIVND (reference sequence). V was cut by 8 bases and J by 4 bases, with 12 bases left in between. This CDR3 reads CASHEGGGANVLTF. The CDR3 bases are TGTGCCAGTCATGAGGGGGGCGGGGCCAACGTCCTGACTTTC. Supplemented by reference TRBV19 and TRBJ2-6, the full variable domain reads DGGITQSPKYLFRKEGQNVTLSCEQNLNHDAMYWYRQDPGQGLRLIYYSQIVNDFQKGDIAEGYSVSREKKESFPLTVTSAQKNPTAFYLCASHEGGGANVLTFGAGSRLTVL.

This chain uses TRBV11-2 with TRBJ2-7; 7 bases map to TRBD2. Germline CDR1 reads SGHAT; CDR2 reads FQNNGV. The CDR3 covers 16 residues. The ends lost 0 bases at V and 2 bases at J; junction bases unmatched: 7. The CDR3 bases are TGTGCCAGCAGCTTAGATTCTAAGCGGGGAGCCTACGAGCAGTACTTC. It is translated as CASSLDSKRGAYEQYF.

The chain is built from TRBV6-5 and TRBJ1-1; 7 bases match TRBD1. CDR1 is MNHEY and CDR2 is SVGAGI in the germline V gene. This CDR3 has 14 residues. J lost 5 bases, V lost 6 bases, and 9 bases had no gene match. DNA of the CDR3: TGTGCCAGCAGGCCTACAGGGGAAGGAACTGAAGCTTTCTTT. The encoded protein is CASRPTGEGTEAFF.

The V gene is TRBV5-1, the J gene TRBJ2-4; 9 nucleotides line up with TRBD1. The germline gives CDR1 SGHRS, CDR2 YFSETQ. V was pared by 5 bases and J by 2 bases, with 5 bases of the junction left unmatched. The CDR3 loop spans 15 amino acids. In DNA, the CDR3 is TGCGCCAGCAGATCCGGGACAGGGACCAAAAACATTCAGTACTTC. Translated, it gives CASRSGTGTKNIQYF. The variable domain in full, with the rest retrieved from reference TRBV5-1 and TRBJ2-4, is KAGVTQTPRYLIKTRGQQVTLSCSPISGHRSVSWYQQTPGQGLQFLFEYFSETQRNKGNFPGRFSGRQFSNSRSEMNVSTLELGDSALYLCASRSGTGTKNIQYFGAGTRLSVL.

This chain joins TRBV2 and TRBJ2-5; no clear D gene. Germline V gene data show CDR1 as SNHLY and CDR2 as FYNNEI. V was trimmed by 7 bases and J by 7 bases, leaving 13 bases between them. The CDR3 runs 12 residues. CDR3 DNA sequence: TGTGCCAGCACCTCAGCCCCCCGGACCCAGTACTTC. This encodes CASTSAPRTQYF.

This clone was detected ten times or more. Additional DNA sequences in this sample encode the identical CDR3. The chain carries TRBV7-2 and TRBJ2-5; D is unresolved. Germline CDR1 SGHTA, CDR2 FQGNSA. The V end lost 6 bases, the J end lost 3 bases, and 8 bases lay between the germline ends. The CDR3 extends over 12 amino acids. The CDR3 DNA sequence: TGTGCCAGCAGGCGACTGGAAGAGACCCAGTACTTC. This encodes CASRRLEETQYF. Filled out from reference TRBV7-2 and TRBJ2-5, the complete variable domain reads GAGVSQSPSNKVTEKGKDVELRCDPISGHTALYWYRQSLGQGLEFLIYFQGNSAPDKSGLPSDRFSAERTGGSVSTLTIQRTQQEDSAVYLCASRRLEETQYFGPGTRLLVL.

This rearrangement joins TRBV7-9 to TRBJ1-1, with 9 bases identical to TRBD1. V lost 2 bases to trimming and J lost 6 bases; unmatched junction nucleotides: 1. Germline V gives CDR1 SEHNR, CDR2 FQNEAQ (reference sequence). The CDR3 runs to 13 residues. In nucleotides, the CDR3 is TGTGCCAGCAGCTTAAGGACAGGGGCTGAAGCTTTCTTT. It codes for CASSLRTGAEAFF.

This clone was recorded a few times. The chain joins TRBV2 to TRBJ2-4; no clear D gene. Trimming removed 1 base at V and 0 bases at J, with 7 bases between. The CDR3 is made up of 15 amino acids. Germline V gene data show CDR1 as SNHLY and CDR2 as FYNNEI. The CDR3, as DNA: TGTGCCAGCAGTGAAGGTCAGACAGCCAAAAACATTCAGTACTTC. Protein: CASSEGQTAKNIQYF. Full variable domain (remainder filled in from reference TRBV2 and TRBJ2-4): EPEVTQTPSHQVTQMGQEVILRCVPISNHLYFYWYRQILGQKVEFLVSFYNNEISEKSEIFDDQFSVERPDGSNFTLKIRSTKLEDSAMYFCASSEGQTAKNIQYFGAGTRLSVL.

The J gene is TRBJ1-5, the V gene TRBV19; a possible D gene is TRBD1 (5 bases). The germline V gene has CDR1 LNHDA and CDR2 SQIVND (reference sequence). The CDR3 is made up of 12 amino acids. DNA of the CDR3: TGTGGGAGCGGGGACCGAAGGCAGCCCCAGCATTTT. Protein sequence: CGSGDRRQPQHF.

V is TRBV4-1 and J is TRBJ1-2; 7 positions agree with TRBD1. Germline V gives CDR1 MGHRA, CDR2 YSYEKL. Losses at the gene ends were 4 bases for V and 2 bases for J; bases not matched to a gene: 10. The CDR3 extends over 16 amino acids. CDR3 bases: TGCGCCAGCAGCCTCGCTTGGACAGGCTTGAACTATGGCTACACCTTC. This encodes CASSLAWTGLNYGYTF.

V usage is TRBV14 and J usage is TRBJ1-2, with TRBD1 identical over 7 bases. The CDR3 spans 13 residues. V shed 6 bases, J shed 13 bases, and the junction held 14 bases outside the gene matches. Germline V CDR1 and CDR2: SGHDN, FVKESK. The CDR3 here is CASSHDRAVFLTF. DNA of the CDR3: TGTGCCAGCAGTCACGACAGGGCCGTTTTTCTCACCTTC.

This clone has only one observation. The rearrangement joins TRBV5-1 to TRBJ1-2; D not resolved. V lost 0 bases and J 9 bases, leaving 9 bases between the germline ends. Germline CDR1 is SGHRS and CDR2 is YFSETQ. The CDR3 extends over 12 amino acids. The CDR3 region has the DNA TGCGCCAGCAGCTTGGAGAGATCCCGCTACACCTTC. Its protein is CASSLERSRYTF.

With regard to this clone: A much bigger clone sits one base away, suggesting this may be a read error. The V gene is TRBV15, the J gene TRBJ2-7; 7 nucleotides agree with TRBD1. J lost 0 bases, V lost 8 bases, and 13 bases had no gene match. CDR3 length: 16 amino acids. Per germline, CDR1 LNHNV and CDR2 YYDKDF (reference sequence). CDR3 residues: CATGKVSGQLSYEQYF. The CDR3 coding sequence is TGTGCCACCGGCAAAGTATCGGGACAGCTCTCCTACGAGCAGTACTTC.